This TCR beta chain emerged from a study of T cell responses to AZD1222 COVID-19 vaccine (dated by TCRdb to the early 2020s). Describing the broader study: A total of 230 to 250 trial participants underwent TCR sequencing, of whom roughly 210 had received two doses of AZD1222 and around 25 had received two doses of the MenACWY control vaccine. Enrollment into the trials was organized by age into subgroups of 18-55, 56-69 and 70-plus years, and those subgroups contained around 150, 28 and 57 TCR-sequenced participants, respectively.

General findings and caveats noted by the study authors: Reportedly, close to half of the unique spike-specific TCRs recognized epitopes lying outside the regions that are mutated in the B.1.351 and B.1.1.7 variants. Participants were mostly white British and included more females than males, and it was suggested by the authors that clonal diversity may have been underestimated. The vaccine-associated CD4 TCRs covered the entire spike protein, and the dominant responses fell in regions 160-218 and 743-854. Conclusions about previously exposed vaccinees were limited because only six or seven AZD1222 recipients were SARS-CoV-2 seropositive at baseline. In the small 56-69-year group, the increase in depth fell short of significance, most likely because of low power. Because no day 14 peak-response samples were available, repertoires were characterized only after the peak T cell response. After two AZD1222 doses, spike-specific TCR breadth and depth were significantly higher than at day 0 and than in MenACWY recipients.

CDR1 and CDR2 (ENHRY, SYGVKD) derive from the germline V gene. The CDR3 covers 12 residues, taking in both the cysteine and the phenylalanine. Of the read, only the CDR3 DNA is kept; its 36 bases are in frame from base 1. V lost 4 bases and J lost 11 bases; the stretch between them is 14 bases long. Note on this clone: The antigen it recognizes is unknown. Per-base qualities were not stored, and no clone one base away is much larger.

The label giving this sample's time point can be read as: about 28 days (+/-7) after the second vaccine dose. AZD1222 recipients whose second dose came at about 4 weeks and those whose second dose came at about 12 weeks were combined into one group, since spike-specific TCR depth and breadth did not differ between the two schedules. Vaccinee samples came from UK trials COV001 and COV002, including a single-blind randomized controlled phase 2/3 trial of AZD1222 (ChAdOx1 nCoV-19) in healthy adults. For TCRbeta chain sequencing, PBMC samples were collected from trial participants at day 0 and at day 28 after the second dose. The CDR3 regions of human TCRbeta chains were analyzed by immunosequencing. From the authors' description of their analysis: Repertoire TCRs were matched against a reference library of SARS-CoV-2-specific TCRs generated with the MIRA antigen-specificity platform. Breadth was defined as the fraction of unique TCRs that were SARS-CoV-2-associated. Depth was defined as the fraction of total T cells that were SARS-CoV-2-associated. Using the MIRA data, every spike-specific TCR was mapped to the spike region that the TCR reacted to and assigned to either a CD4 or a CD8 class. Log10-transformed breadth and depth values were compared by one-way ANOVA with Sidak's multiple comparisons tests. Entries here come from immuneACCESS through TCRdb and include only in-frame sequences with V and J called. Some clones fail to appear in such tables; in the studies checked, an unresolved V gene covers under half of the shortfall, and the cause of the remainder is unknown. Clone size and the V and J calls come from that table; the DNA yielded D and trimming. The sample yields around 120,000 clones; 85% to 95% were counted once. The leading ten clones occupy around 5% of the sample.

The sequence links TRBV10-3 to TRBJ1-1, with no D gene named confidently. The material sequenced was peripheral blood, taken 28 days after the second AZD1222 dose. The origin of this receptor is an adult who received the AZD1222 COVID-19 vaccine. The base sequence is TGTGCCATCAGTGGCGGGGAGGTGGCGGCTTTCTTT. Its translation reads: CAISGGEVAAFF.